This T cell receptor beta chain was identified during a study of blood T cell repertoires in COVID-19. Study information: The analysed material was cDNA or gDNA that came from T cells, B-cell-depleted T cells, or PBMCs.

Sequencing was performed with immunoSEQ multiplex PCR; in TCRdb, only in-frame clones are kept and a portion is missing. This sample has approximately 150,000 clones; around 81% occur once, and the top ten carry 6.5% to 9%. Germline loops: CDR1 KGHDR, CDR2 SFDVKD. V gave up 4 bases and J gave up 3 bases, with 15 bases separating them. The CDR3 sequence is 17 residues long. This receptor was taken from a woman older than 75 with COVID-19, enrolled during active disease. Material: peripheral blood. The V gene is TRBV24-1, the J gene TRBJ2-6; the D is unclear. This chain's CDR3 is CATSDSSAANGANVLTF. CDR3 coding DNA: TGTGCCACCAGTGACAGCAGCGCGGCTAATGGGGCCAACGTCCTGACTTTC.